The entry that follows covers one TCR beta chain sequence. This clonotype was observed a few times. Its cognate antigen has yet to be identified. It has no much larger one-base neighbor in the sample; base qualities were not kept. Trimmed from V: 3 bases; trimmed from J: 5 bases; junction bases lacking a gene match: 4. Via the germline V gene, CDR1 is MGHDK and CDR2 SYGVNS. The CDR3, from cysteine to phenylalanine, totals 14 residues. Of all the DNA, just the CDR3 is kept, 42 bases in frame from base 1. Receptor amplification or capture employed PCR. The sample was run on a NextSeq 500. Bulk TCR libraries were generated as previously described, with the TCR primers listed in Table S5 used. The Qiagen AllPrep DNA/RNA kit was used to purify total RNA. Reads from multiple sequencing runs of the same library were pooled before analysis. In the source study's methods: Only reads with exact TCR constant sequence were kept, trimmed to 150 nt, and grouped by their 12-nt molecular barcodes. Reads in each barcode group were sub-clustered using a 15% Levenshtein threshold, and a quality-weighted consensus sequence was built for each RNA molecule. Non-functional sequences were removed, as were lower-count sequences one edit away from another. On the basis of fitting two negative binomial distributions, barcode sub-clusters with fewer than 20% of the maximum read count were discarded. TCRdb redid the processing of the public reads, applying fastp at Q25 and MiXCR, and retained in-frame beta chains. Identical CDR3 proteins give one entry, which carries the most common genes and DNA. These V and J calls rely on TCRdb rather than the paper's analysis. Recorded for this sample are a few hundred thousand distinct CDR3 sequences; roughly a quarter of them occurred a single time. The ten largest clones take up about 0.7% of the sample.

Libraries of naive CD8 T cells were built from around 20,000 to 990,000 sorted cells, with 10%, 30% or 50% of the purified RNA used. On a BD FACSAria II, naive CD8 T cells were FACS-sorted as CD8+CD4-CCR7+CD45RA+ and collected into RLT Plus buffer. Detection sensitivity was tested by spiking Jurkat RNA equal to 9 to 10 TCR copies' worth into samples containing about 20,000-1,100,000 naive CD8 T cells. CD8 T cells were enriched with RosetteSep CD8+ T Cell Enrichment Cocktail and Ficoll-Paque, followed by ACK red cell lysis. The source of the sample is a study of molecular identifiers for immune sequencing clone quantification (dated by TCRdb to 2017 to 2018). Turning to the overall study: In a replicate experiment, RNA from around 18,000 or 91,000 naive CD8 T cells was split into five aliquots, four of which were sequenced. This methods study used CD8 T cells to benchmark TCR RNA copy counting and molecular-identifier clustering-based TCR repertoire sequencing (MIDCIRS).

What the study reported, not specific to this receptor: Naive libraries contained spiked-in Jurkat TCR RNA (10 copies' worth), which is not part of the donor repertoire. Highly expanded clone sizes could be underestimated because identical TCR molecules may share a barcode. When barcode sub-clustering was not used, chimeric consensus sequences inflated TCR diversity, with chimeras reaching as high as 47%. In CMV-specific effector cells, over 98% of molecules were held by clones above 20 RNA copies, whereas under 1% of molecules were held by such clones in naive cells. Approximately 3.1 recovered TCR RNA copies per cell were obtained by modeling, versus about ten by digital PCR, implying a capture efficiency of roughly 32%. Even against a background of one million naive CD8 T cells, spiked-in Jurkat TCR RNA amounting to a single cell's worth was reported to be detectable.

Sequenced material: naive CD8+ T cells from blood, with Jurkat cell RNA spiked in. Explained via the paper, the cell subset or site label denotes: FACS-sorted CD8+CD4-CCR7+CD45RA+ naive T cells. The clonotype comes from a human donor in good health. Some libraries in this study had Jurkat cell RNA spiked in. The chain couples TRBV25-1 to TRBJ2-7; the central 10 bases match TRBD1. The sequenced DNA: TGTGCCAGCAGTGAGACGGGACAGGGGAACGAGCAGTACTTC. It specifies CASSETGQGNEQYF.